This T cell receptor (beta chain) was documented in a study of identical twins. This CDR3 spans 13 amino acids. Trimming took 8 bases from V and 4 from J; bases not matched to a gene: 2. Unique molecular identifiers were present on the cDNA, which also gained a universal primer site by template switching. One entry per CDR3 protein, called by TCRdb with MiXCR from the 5' RACE reads. Altogether 570,000 or so distinct CDR3 sequences are present, around a tenth being singletons, with the ten largest covering around 3.2%. These sequences were also reported in another study, on yellow fever vaccine responses in identical twins. From that report: Twins' vaccine T cell responses were reported to seem partly convergent and partly personalized.

This sequence joins TRBV12-3 or TRBV12-4 and TRBJ2-3; 11 bases are shared with TRBD2. The TCR comes from a woman under 30 in good health. Sequenced material: PBMCs. CDR3 region: CASWTSGSDTQYF. The DNA for the CDR3 is TGTGCCAGCTGGACTAGCGGGTCAGATACGCAGTATTTT.